The TCR beta chain under discussion was sequenced for a study of blood T cell repertoires in COVID-19. Study summary: COVID-19 samples collected from the United States, Italy and Spain covered acute and convalescent phases. PBMCs, B-cell-depleted T cells, or T cells provided the cDNA or gDNA that made up the material.

Source study methods: Scientists estimated how many nucleated cells there were by amplifying reference gene primers. This table comes from immunoSEQ multiplex PCR, and its TCRdb copy is limited to in-frame clones, with some not included. V and J calls and clone size come straight from that table; D and trimming were deduced from the DNA. Counted here are roughly 340,000 clones, roughly 89% occurring once; the ten biggest clones make up 2.5% to 4%. This clone was seen once. The TCR was taken from a woman under 30 who had recovered from COVID-19. Sequenced: peripheral blood.

CDR3: CASSLALAGGGAQYF. In DNA form, the CDR3 reads TGTGCCAGCAGCTTAGCCCTAGCGGGGGGAGGGGCCCAGTACTTC. The chain uses TRBV7-2 and TRBJ2-5, with 11 bases that match TRBD2. Germline CDR1 and CDR2: SGHTA and FQGNSA. V was pared by 0 bases and J by 9 bases, with 6 bases of the junction left unmatched. This CDR3 comprises 15 residues.